The following is a TCR beta chain sequence with its context. Its antigen is unknown. These data come from a study of T cells in Graves' hyperthyroidism and ophthalmopathy. Notes on the study in general: Blood also showed most of the thyroid clonotypes that were expanded above 0.001.

Thyroid ultrasound and orbital computed tomography, with clinical symptoms and serum thyroxine and TRAb, informed diagnoses. Trimming shortened V by 4 bases and J by 1 base, and 12 bases separated the two germline ends. CDR3 size: 14 residues. Germline lookup yields CDR1 SGHDT and CDR2 YYEEEE. Amplification of TCR beta CDR3 regions used RNA as the template. The HTBI primer set was used in a first-round RT-PCR of the TCR CDR3. MiXCR, applied by TCRdb to the multiplex PCR reads, yields one record per CDR3 protein. The sample has around 300,000 distinct CDR3 sequences, approximately 14% seen once. The rearrangement joins TRBV5-6 to TRBJ2-7, with a possible D match to TRBD1 (6 bases). Sequencing input: blood. The TCR sequence derives from a woman under 40 with Graves' hyperthyroidism. The CDR3 is CASSLWTESYEQYF. The CDR3 DNA follows: TGTGCCAGCAGCCTTTGGACAGAATCCTACGAGCAGTACTTC.